The 27 T cell receptor beta chains given below trace back to one sample, sequenced in a study of T cell responses to AZD1222 COVID-19 vaccine. Profiling relied on immunoSEQ multiplex PCR, and the TCRdb table lists in-frame clones only, not all of them. This sample yields about 170,000 clones, of which roughly 92% are seen a single time; around 1.7% belongs to the top ten. The starting material was peripheral blood, obtained on day 0 of AZD1222 vaccination. Receptors were obtained from an adult in good health.

The V and J genes are TRBV24-1 and TRBJ2-5; 10 bases map to TRBD2. The CDR3 contains 17 residues. The germline V gene has CDR1 KGHDR and CDR2 SFDVKD. The junction had 11 bases not matched to a gene; V was cut back by 8 bases and J by 0 bases. This chain's CDR3 is CATTPILAGVNQETQYF. The CDR3 DNA follows: TGTGCCACCACCCCGATCCTAGCGGGAGTCAACCAAGAGACCCAGTACTTC.

This chain joins TRBV2 and TRBJ1-1; possible D gene TRBD1, 5 bases. V was trimmed by 7 bases and J by 2 bases, leaving 14 bases between them. The CDR3 covers 14 residues. The germline CDR1 and CDR2 sequences are SNHLY and FYNNEI. The chain's CDR3 is CASTRRQINTEAFF. In DNA, the CDR3 is TGTGCCAGCACCAGAAGACAGATTAACACTGAAGCTTTCTTT. Together with reference TRBV2 and TRBJ1-1, the CDR3 gives the full variable domain: EPEVTQTPSHQVTQMGQEVILRCVPISNHLYFYWYRQILGQKVEFLVSFYNNEISEKSEIFDDQFSVERPDGSNFTLKIRSTKLEDSAMYFCASTRRQINTEAFFGQGTRLTVV.

V is TRBV4-2 and J is TRBJ2-3, with 7 bases fitting TRBD2. CDR3 length: 13 residues. With V trimmed by 0 bases and J by 8 bases, 2 bases remained unmatched. CDR1 and CDR2 (germline): LGHNA, YNFKEQ. As DNA, the CDR3 is TGTGCCAGCAGCCAAGATTGGGGGGGTACGCAGTATTTT. It translates to CASSQDWGGTQYF.

J is TRBJ1-6 and V is TRBV6-5; D is unclear. Trimming pared 0 bases from V and 10 bases from J, leaving 4 bases between. Germline V gives CDR1 MNHEY, CDR2 SVGAGI. The CDR3 is 12 amino acids. In DNA form, the CDR3 reads TGTGCCAGCAGTTACTCCCAATCACCCCTCCACTTT. Translation gives CASSYSQSPLHF.

This rearrangement joins TRBV30 to TRBJ2-2; TRBD2 matches at 7 bases. V was pared by 5 bases and J by 6 bases, with 9 bases of the junction left unmatched. This CDR3 is built from 14 residues. Germline V gives CDR1 GTSNPN, CDR2 SVGIG (reference sequence). CDR3 bases: TGTGCCTGGCGGGCGGGAGTGGGCCCCGGGGAGCTGTTTTTT. This translates into CAWRAGVGPGELFF.

DNA for the CDR3: TGTGCCAGCAGCGGCCGGGACAGGGGGCTGAATTCACCCCTCCACTTT. This codes for CASSGRDRGLNSPLHF. The J gene is TRBJ1-6, the V gene TRBV3-1 (or the pseudogene TRBV3-2), with TRBD1 matching over 12 bases. Losses at the gene ends were 5 bases for V and 7 bases for J; bases not matched to a gene: 6. CDR3 length: 16 residues. CDR1 is LGHDT and CDR2 is YNNKEL in the germline V gene (reference sequence).

The chain combines TRBV5-1 with TRBJ1-2; tentatively, D is TRBD1 (5 bases). Germline assignment: CDR1 SGHRS and CDR2 YFSETQ. Between the trimmed V and J ends, which lost 0 bases and 2 bases, there was a span of 8 bases. There are 14 residues in the CDR3. The CDR3 DNA follows: TGCGCCAGCAGCTTGGTTGGGACGAACTATGGCTACACCTTC. As protein: CASSLVGTNYGYTF.

J is TRBJ2-1 and V is TRBV19; 7 positions agree with TRBD1. With V trimmed by 5 bases and J by 10 bases, 11 bases remained unmatched. CDR3 length: 14 residues. The germline CDR1 and CDR2 sequences are LNHDA and SQIVND (reference sequence). The CDR3 region is CASSLMTGPNEQFF. CDR3 coding DNA: TGTGCCAGTAGTCTCATGACAGGGCCGAACGAGCAGTTCTTC.

This rearrangement joins TRBV28 to TRBJ2-6; perhaps TRBD1 as D (5 bases). CDR1 and CDR2 from the germline V gene are MDHEN and SYDVKM. Trimming cost V 5 bases and J 1 base, with 12 bases left between them. This CDR3 comprises 16 residues. CDR3 sequence reads: CASSGAVGSGANVLTF. For the CDR3, the DNA is TGTGCCAGCAGTGGGGCAGTGGGATCTGGGGCCAACGTCCTGACTTTC. Filled out from reference TRBV28 and TRBJ2-6, the complete variable domain reads DVKVTQSSRYLVKRTGEKVFLECVQDMDHENMFWYRQDPGLGLRLIYFSYDVKMKEKGDIPEGYSVSREKKERFSLILESASTNQTSMYLCASSGAVGSGANVLTFGAGSRLTVL.

The DNA for the CDR3 is TGTGCCTGGAGCGAGGATTTTGGTAGCAATCAGCCCCAGCATTTT. Translating it yields CAWSEDFGSNQPQHF. This chain links TRBV30 with TRBJ1-5; no firm D call. The CDR3 totals 15 residues. Germline-derived CDR1 and CDR2 are GTSNPN and SVGIG (reference sequence). V was cut by 3 bases and J by 0 bases, with 12 bases left in between.

This chain joins TRBV7-9 and TRBJ2-7, with 8 bases that match TRBD2. The V segment lost 6 bases and the J segment 2 bases; nucleotides outside the gene matches: 6. This CDR3 contains 14 residues. Looked up from germline, CDR1 is SEHNR and CDR2 is FQNEAQ (reference sequence). The CDR3 spells CASRRGAGAYEQYF. CDR3 nucleotides: TGTGCCAGCAGACGAGGAGCGGGGGCCTACGAGCAGTACTTC.

V is TRBV20-1 and J is TRBJ2-1, with 10 nucleotides matching TRBD2. This CDR3 is built from 13 residues. Trimming at V came to 3 bases and at J to 12 bases, leaving 8 bases not matched to a gene. CDR1 is DFQATT, CDR2 SNEGSKA, per germline (reference sequence). The CDR3 sequence is CSASLAGAGRQFF. The CDR3 nucleotides are TGCAGTGCTAGTCTAGCGGGGGCTGGCAGGCAGTTCTTC.

The chain has TRBV6-5 and TRBJ2-4, with unresolved D. The V gene's germline CDR1 is MNHEY and CDR2 SVGAGI. V was clipped by 1 base and J by 9 bases, with 10 bases between them. The CDR3 consists of 13 residues. CDR3 loop: CASSYLAGSIQYF. The CDR3 DNA sequence: TGTGCCAGCAGTTACTTGGCAGGATCCATTCAGTACTTC.

V and J are TRBV9 and TRBJ1-5, with 7 bases lining up with TRBD1. Trimming cost V 0 bases and J 4 bases; bases outside gene matches: 4. The germline gives CDR1 SGDLS, CDR2 YYNGEE. This CDR3 has 15 residues. CDR3 coding DNA: TGTGCCAGCAGCGTAGGGGTGACAGGGAATCAGCCCCAGCATTTT. Protein product: CASSVGVTGNQPQHF.

The chain uses TRBV25-1 and TRBJ2-1; 9 bases map to TRBD2. The CDR3 runs to 14 residues. With 9 bases clipped from V and 9 bases from J, the junction kept 12 bases outside the gene matches. Looked up from germline, CDR1 is MGHDK and CDR2 is SYGVNS. The CDR3 protein is CARGGLARRGEQFF. CDR3 nucleotide sequence: TGTGCCAGGGGGGGACTAGCCCGACGTGGTGAGCAGTTCTTC.

V usage is TRBV11-2 and J usage is TRBJ1-2, with D perhaps matching TRBD1 (5 bases). With 5 bases removed from V and 2 bases from J, the gap between germline ends came to 9 bases. The CDR3 is 13 amino acids. Germline V gene lookup returns CDR1 SGHAT and CDR2 FQNNGV. The CDR3 protein is CASSRGVNYGYTF. Written as DNA, the CDR3 is TGTGCCAGCAGCCGGGGGGTCAACTATGGCTACACCTTC.

The chain employs TRBV6-5 and TRBJ1-6, with 10 bases identical to TRBD1. V shed 8 bases, J shed 8 bases, and the junction held 9 bases outside the gene matches. CDR1 and CDR2 (germline): MNHEY, SVGAGI. The CDR3 runs to 15 residues. The CDR3 here is CASSFGGTGDSPLHF. CDR3 in DNA: TGTGCCAGCTCCTTCGGAGGGACAGGGGATTCACCCCTCCACTTT.

The chain combines TRBV27 with TRBJ1-3; D ambiguous. The V end lost 5 bases, the J end lost 2 bases, and 7 bases lay between the germline ends. The germline V gene encodes CDR1 MNHEY and CDR2 SMNVEV (reference sequence). CDR3 length: 13 residues. CDR3 nucleotides: TGTGCCAGCAGTCCTCGAACTGGAAACACCATATATTTT. Translated: CASSPRTGNTIYF.

V and J are TRBV11-2 and TRBJ2-1; either TRBD1 or TRBD2 may fit D (5 bases each). The CDR3 is 12 residues long. Trimming left V 5 bases short and J 14 bases short, with 16 bases between. CDR1 is SGHAT, CDR2 FQNNGV, per germline. CDR3 in amino acids: CASSNLGRGKFF. CDR3 DNA: TGTGCCAGCAGCAACCTGGGACGGGGTAAGTTCTTC.

The gene calls are TRBV18 and TRBJ1-1; 7 bases align to TRBD1. V shed 4 bases and J 0 bases; nucleotides not matched to a gene: 11. The CDR3 extends over 17 amino acids. The V gene's germline CDR1 is KGHSH and CDR2 LQKENI. The CDR3 bases are TGTGCCAGCTCACGGAGACAGGGAAGGGGGGTGAACACTGAAGCTTTCTTT. Its protein is CASSRRQGRGVNTEAFF.

This rearrangement joins TRBV7-2 to TRBJ2-7; TRBD2 might be the D (5 bases). The V end was cut by 5 bases, the J end by 2 bases, with 13 bases between. CDR3 length equals 14 residues. The V gene's germline CDR1 is SGHTA and CDR2 FQGNSA. Written as DNA, the CDR3 is TGTGCCAGCAGCCCCTCCGCGGGTACCTACGAGCAGTACTTC. Its translation: CASSPSAGTYEQYF. Full variable domain (missing parts from reference TRBV7-2 and TRBJ2-7): GAGVSQSPSNKVTEKGKDVELRCDPISGHTALYWYRQSLGQGLEFLIYFQGNSAPDKSGLPSDRFSAERTGGSVSTLTIQRTQQEDSAVYLCASSPSAGTYEQYFGPGTRLTVT.

V gene TRBV21-1 combines with J gene TRBJ1-2; the D segment call TRBD1 is taken from the table without a DNA check. TRBV21-1 is classified as a pseudogene. The CDR3 sequence is 16 residues long. The chain's CDR3 is CADSPPGQGACGGYTF. CDR3 nucleotide sequence: TGTGCCGATTCCCCCCCGGGACAGGGGGCGTGCGGGGGCTACACCTTC.

The chain recombines TRBV10-1 with TRBJ2-2; possible D gene TRBD1, 6 bases. Germline assignment: CDR1 WNHNN and CDR2 SYGVQD (reference sequence). CDR3 size: 14 residues. V was cut by 4 bases and J by 5 bases, with 11 bases left in between. The CDR3 reads CASSVGQRTGELFF. DNA of the CDR3: TGCGCCAGCAGTGTAGGACAGAGAACCGGGGAGCTGTTTTTT.

This clone was observed once. The V gene is TRBV5-1, the J gene TRBJ1-4; no reliable D call. The germline CDR1 and CDR2 sequences are SGHRS and YFSETQ. V lost 1 base and J lost 0, with 4 bases in between. This CDR3 region has 14 residues. The CDR3 DNA sequence: TGCGCCAGCAGCTTGACGGCAACTAATGAAAAACTGTTTTTT. Its protein product is CASSLTATNEKLFF.

The chain couples TRBV7-6 to TRBJ1-5; the match to TRBD1 covers 8 bases. V trimming: 1 base; J trimming: 0 bases; junction bases outside the gene matches: 8. The CDR3 extends over 18 amino acids. Germline V gene sequence: CDR1 SGHVS, CDR2 FNYEAQ. CDR3 bases: TGTGCCAGCAGCTTAGAACAGGGGGGATTATTTAGCAATCAGCCCCAGCATTTT. It is translated as CASSLEQGGLFSNQPQHF.

The gene calls are TRBV19 and TRBJ1-2; no firm D call. V was cut by 5 bases and J by 5 bases, with 9 bases left in between. The CDR3 loop spans 12 amino acids. The germline CDR1 and CDR2 sequences are LNHDA and SQIVND (reference sequence). The CDR3 protein is CASSDQVYGYTF. DNA of the CDR3: TGTGCCAGTAGTGACCAGGTTTATGGCTACACCTTC.

V and J are TRBV6-5 and TRBJ2-5; 7 bases are shared with TRBD1. The V gene end was trimmed by 2 bases and the J gene end by 2 bases; junction bases not matched to a gene: 2. The length of the CDR3 is 14 residues. Germline loops: CDR1 MNHEY, CDR2 SVGAGI. The CDR3 region has the DNA TGTGCCAGCAGTTACGTGGGACAGCAAGAGACCCAGTACTTC. It is translated as CASSYVGQQETQYF.